These 20 T cell receptor beta chains were all obtained from the same sample, sequenced in a study of T cell clonality in common variable immunodeficiency. Profiling relied on immunoSEQ multiplex PCR, and the TCRdb table lists in-frame clones only, not all of them. Recorded here are around 55,000 clones, none singletons. Source material: peripheral blood mononuclear cells. Receptors were obtained from a person between 18 and 75 years old in good health.

This clone was detected ten times or more. The CDR3 end is not reached by the read, which stops 3 residues before it; the germline J gene fills it in. V gene TRBV30 combines with J gene TRBJ2-1, with 7 bases fitting TRBD1. The germline gives CDR1 GTSNPN, CDR2 SVGIG (reference sequence). CDR3 length equals 16 residues. V lost 3 bases to trimming and J lost 0 bases; unmatched junction nucleotides: 8. The chain's CDR3 is CAWRLAGTVSYNEQFF. The DNA read from the CDR3 is TGTGCCTGGAGACTCGCCGGGACAGTCTCCTACAATGAG.

This clone has only a few counts. The CDR3 end is not reached by the read, which stops 3 residues before it; the germline J gene fills it in. The chain carries TRBV7-8 and TRBJ1-1; 10 bases are a match to TRBD1. Germline assignment: CDR1 SGHVS and CDR2 FQNEAQ. The CDR3 runs to 17 residues. The ends lost 2 bases at V and 4 bases at J; junction bases unmatched: 10. The CDR3 loop reads CASSLFGTGAVFTEAFF. CDR3 DNA, as far as it was read: TGTGCCAGCAGCTTATTTGGGACAGGGGCTGTTTTCACTGAA. Full variable domain (remainder filled in from reference TRBV7-8 and TRBJ1-1): GAGVSQSPRYKVAKRGQDVALRCDPISGHVSLFWYQQALGQGPEFLTYFQNEAQLDKSGLPSDRFFAERPEGSVSTLKIQRTQQEDSAVYLCASSLFGTGAVFTEAFFGQGTRLTVV.

This clone was picked up many times. The CDR3 is cut off 3 residues early in the read; its end comes from the germline J gene. V is TRBV28 and J is TRBJ1-3; TRBD1 aligns across 7 bases. Trimming removed 5 bases from V and 2 bases from J; junction bases left unmatched: 9. The CDR3 covers 16 residues. The germline V gene encodes CDR1 MDHEN and CDR2 SYDVKM. CDR3 bases read: TGTGCCAGCAGTATCTCAGGACAGGCCCCTGGAAACACC. It is translated as CASSISGQAPGNT. The complete CDR3 reads CASSISGQAPGNTIYF.

This clone was picked up many times. This may come from a read error, since a much larger clone is one base off. The CDR3 end falls 3 residues outside the read, so it is completed with the germline J gene. This chain links TRBV6-4 with TRBJ2-2; a possible D gene is TRBD1 (6 bases). CDR3 length: 15 residues. Germline V CDR1 and CDR2: MRHNA, SNTAGT. The CDR3 reads CASKSRTATNEKLFF. The covered CDR3 bases are TGTGCCAGCAAGTCTCGGACAGCAACTAATGAAAAG.

Comments on this clone: With the read ending 3 residues before the CDR3 end, the germline J gene is used to fill in that end. The rearrangement links TRBV19 to TRBJ1-1, with D hard to call. The CDR3 covers 12 residues. The V gene's germline CDR1 is LNHDA and CDR2 SQIVND (reference sequence). Trimming cost V 7 bases and J 2 bases, with 8 bases left between them. The chain's CDR3 is CASKGFNTEAFF. The covered CDR3 bases are TGTGCCAGTAAGGGTTTTAACACTGAA.

This clone was detected ten times or more. The read stops 3 residues short of the end of the CDR3; the missing end is completed from the germline J gene. V gene TRBV18 combines with J gene TRBJ1-2, with a weak D call TRBD1 (5 bases). From germline, CDR1 is KGHSH and CDR2 LQKENI. V shed 4 bases and J shed 6 bases, with 15 bases lying between them. The CDR3 sequence is 14 residues long. The CDR3 reads CASSLGRGSNGYTF. The part of the CDR3 DNA that was read is TGTGCCAGCTCACTAGGAAGGGGTTCGAATGGC.

Ten or more counts support this clone. The read terminates 3 residues ahead of where the CDR3 ends, so the germline J gene completes it. This chain connects TRBV29-1 to TRBJ1-2, with D tentatively TRBD1 (6 bases). The ends were cut back, 1 base at V and 1 base at J, with 13 bases in the middle. The CDR3 consists of 15 residues. In germline, CDR1 is SQVTM, CDR2 ANQGSEA. CDR3 protein: CSVEGGPGVNYGYTF. The sequenced part of the CDR3 DNA is TGCAGCGTTGAAGGTGGGCCAGGGGTTAACTATGGC.

This clone was counted at least ten times. The same CDR3 is also encoded by other DNA sequences in this sample. CDR3 bases read: TGTGCCAGCAGCCAAGATATATGGAGCGGGGGGCACTCCTACAATGAG. Its protein product is CASSQDIWSGGHSYNE. The complete CDR3 reads CASSQDIWSGGHSYNEQFF. The chain uses TRBV14 and TRBJ2-1, with TRBD2 identical over 9 bases. The missing CDR3 end, 3 residues past where the read stops, is filled in from the germline J gene. Trimming at V came to 0 bases and at J to 0 bases, leaving 9 bases not matched to a gene. This CDR3 is built from 19 residues. Germline CDR1 is SGHDN and CDR2 is FVKESK.

This clone was recorded many times. The CDR3 bases that were read are TGCAGTGCTACGAGCCGCGGGGGGCCCTTTCAAGAGACC. It encodes CSATSRGGPFQET. The complete CDR3 reads CSATSRGGPFQETQYF. J is TRBJ2-5 and V is TRBV20-1, with 8 bases aligning to TRBD2. The missing CDR3 end, 3 residues past where the read stops, is filled in from the germline J gene. Germline CDR1 DFQATT, CDR2 SNEGSKA (reference sequence). This CDR3 is 16 amino acids long. After removal of 4 bases from V and 2 bases from J, the junction contained 12 bases not matched to a gene.

This clone was counted many times. The read finishes 3 residues shy of the CDR3 end, and the germline J gene is used to complete it. This chain connects TRBV7-2 to TRBJ2-3, with TRBD1 matching 7 bases. The CDR3 is made up of 15 amino acids. Germline CDR1 SGHTA, CDR2 FQGNSA. The CDR3 DNA, read in part, is TGTGCCAGCAGCCTAGGGACAGACTTAAATCAGCCG. This sequence encodes CASSLGTDLNQP. The CDR3 reads in full as CASSLGTDLNQPQYF.

The table lists this clone with a few counts. The read comes to an end 3 residues before the CDR3 does, leaving the germline J gene to fill in the end. The chain is built from TRBV18 and TRBJ1-2, with D perhaps matching TRBD1 (5 bases). Germline V CDR1 and CDR2: KGHSH, LQKENI. The CDR3 totals 14 residues. The CDR3 protein is CASSSETDTYDYTF. CDR3 bases read: TGTGCCAGCTCATCAGAGACAGACACCTACGAC.

This clone was recorded at least ten times. Sequencing ends 3 residues short of the CDR3 end; the germline J gene provides the rest. The chain uses TRBV6-4 and TRBJ2-2; D not resolved. V dropped 6 bases and J dropped 2 bases, with 10 bases sitting between them. The germline V gene encodes CDR1 MRHNA and CDR2 SNTAGT. This CDR3 region has 14 residues. CDR3 residues: CASSPSKNTGELFF. CDR3 DNA, as far as it was read: TGTGCCAGCAGCCCATCCAAAAACACCGGGGAG.

This clone has ten or more counts. The DNA ends 3 residues before the CDR3 does, and the rest of the CDR3 is filled in from the germline J gene. This chain connects TRBV20-1 to TRBJ2-3, with 7 positions matching TRBD1. This CDR3 has 14 amino acids. Per the germline V gene, CDR1 is DFQATT and CDR2 is SNEGSKA (reference sequence). The CDR3 reads CSATPGQSQETQYF. The part of the CDR3 DNA that was read is TGCAGTGCTACTCCGGGACAGAGCCAAGAGACG.

The chain's CDR3 is CASSATGTGNNSPLFF. CDR3 bases read: TGTGCCAGCAGTGCCACCGGGACAGGGAATAATTCACCG. V is TRBV6-1 and J is TRBJ2-2; TRBD1 agrees at 9 bases. The read falls 3 residues short of the CDR3 end, and the missing part is taken from the germline J gene. Germline CDR1 is MNHNS and CDR2 is SASEGT. This CDR3 is 16 amino acids long.

This clone showed up many times. The sequence runs out 3 residues before the end of the CDR3; the remainder is reconstructed from the germline J gene. The V call is TRBV20-1, the J call TRBJ1-6; a weak D match, TRBD1 (5 bases). Germline CDR1 is DFQATT and CDR2 is SNEGSKA (reference sequence). The CDR3 has 14 residues. The CDR3 here is CSARDRRARGALHF. The covered CDR3 bases are TGCAGTGCTAGAGATAGGAGGGCCCGAGGGGCC.

This clone came up many times. The read ends 3 residues shy of where the CDR3 ends; the end is completed using the germline J gene. The chain recombines TRBV7-3 with TRBJ2-1; 8 bases match TRBD2. The CDR3 is 14 residues long. Germline CDR1 and CDR2: SGHTA and FQGTGA. V shed 5 bases, J shed 2 bases, and the junction held 2 bases outside the gene matches. The CDR3 here is CASSLAGPYNEQFF. The part of the CDR3 DNA that was read is TGTGCCAGCAGCCTAGCGGGCCCCTACAATGAG.

With respect to this clone: The CDR3 goes on 3 residues after the read ends, and that part is filled in from the germline J gene. The chain employs TRBV5-1 and TRBJ2-4, with D tentatively TRBD1 (6 bases). Looked up from germline, CDR1 is SGHRS and CDR2 is YFSETQ. The CDR3 consists of 12 residues. CDR3 loop: CASSPTGYGQYF. The covered CDR3 bases are TGCGCCAGCAGCCCGACAGGCTATGGT.

This clone was counted only a few times. Sequencing ends 3 residues short of the CDR3 end; the germline J gene provides the rest. This chain uses TRBV5-5 with TRBJ1-3; a possible D gene is TRBD1 (5 bases). Trimming pared 0 bases from V and 2 bases from J, leaving 9 bases between. The CDR3 has 15 amino acids. Per germline, CDR1 SGHKS and CDR2 YYEKEE (reference sequence). The CDR3 loop is CASSLVQGAGNTIYF. The DNA read from the CDR3 is TGTGCCAGCAGCTTGGTTCAAGGGGCTGGAAACACC.

This clone was counted ten times or more. The CDR3 is cut off 3 residues early in the read; its end comes from the germline J gene. The rearrangement joins TRBV12-3 or TRBV12-4 to TRBJ2-7; D is perhaps TRBD2 (5 bases). V was cut by 6 bases and J by 3 bases, with 12 bases left in between. CDR3 length: 13 amino acids. The CDR3 protein is CASRISAGYEQYF. The CDR3 bases that were read are TGTGCCAGCAGGATTAGCGCTGGCTACGAG.

This clone was seen repeatedly, ten times or more. The CDR3 goes on 3 residues after the read ends, and that part is filled in from the germline J gene. The genes are TRBV7-6 and TRBJ2-2; D might be TRBD2 (6 bases). Germline-derived CDR1 and CDR2 are SGHVS and FNYEAQ. The CDR3 is made up of 16 amino acids. Trimming stripped 2 bases from V and 4 bases from J, with 14 bases between. CDR3 DNA (partial): TGTGCCAGCAGCTTAAGAGCGGGCGATGGCACCGGGGAG. It translates to CASSLRAGDGTGE. The complete CDR3 sequence is CASSLRAGDGTGELFF.